This TCR beta chain was obtained from a study of blood T cells in healthy people across ages. Study context: Per every two T cells, about one barcoded beta molecule was captured by template switching.

A J-beta primer mix and a sample-barcoded 5' primer were used in a second PCR of about 7 to 12 cycles. The authors tagged each cDNA molecule using a template-switch adaptor with 12 random nucleotides. Using its own MiXCR run on the 5' RACE reads, TCRdb lists one record per CDR3 protein. The sample shows about a million distinct CDR3 sequences, 45% to 60% of them seen only once. V lost 0 bases, J lost 3 bases, and 8 bases stayed unmatched. The CDR3 is 16 residues long. Germline values: CDR1 DFQATT, CDR2 SNEGSKA (reference sequence). Approximately 9 milliliters of peripheral blood were drawn from each donor into EDTA-treated tubes.

This chain connects TRBV20-1 to TRBJ1-2; 9 bases map to TRBD1. Material: blood. This receptor was taken from an older woman in good health. CDR3 amino acids: CSARDQDRGFDYGYTF. DNA for the CDR3: TGCAGTGCTAGAGATCAGGACAGGGGCTTTGACTATGGCTACACCTTC.